This T cell receptor (beta chain) is drawn from a study of vaccination effects on CD4 cells after COVID-19. Study results and caveats: Marked contraction was observed in infection-induced and vaccine-induced clones late after vaccination.

After removal of 3 bases from V and 8 bases from J, the junction contained 5 bases not matched to a gene. Germline values: CDR1 KGHSH, CDR2 LQKENI. This CDR3 contains 13 residues. TCRdb's table, derived via immunoSEQ multiplex PCR, lists solely in-frame clones and lacks some. The sample lists about 16,000 clones; approximately 70% were seen once. Worth noting for this clone: Its target is unknown.

Under the ViraFEST assay, PBMC were stimulated with viral peptide pools so that antigen-specific CD4+ T cells expanded. Sequencing was performed afterwards. With roughly 10 days of culture completed, CD4+ T cells were isolated. It was two doses of either the BNT162b2 or mRNA-1273 vaccine that participants received. A density of approximately 2.2 million PBMC per well was used; these cells were cultured with approximately 9.1 IU/ml IL-2 and roughly 9.2 ug/ml peptides. IL-2 medium took the place of half the medium on both days 3 and 7. Specimen: CD4+ T cells from PBMCs cultured with SARS-CoV-2 spike peptides, collected after COVID-19 vaccination. The origin of this receptor is a human donor who received a COVID-19 vaccine. The chain combines TRBV18 with TRBJ1-2; TRBD1 aligns across 8 bases. CDR3 nucleotides: TGTGCCAGCTCACCCTCGACAGGGGAGGGCTACACCTTC. Protein: CASSPSTGEGYTF.